This T cell receptor (beta chain) was retrieved from a study of a mutant IDH1 vaccine in newly diagnosed glioma. Study-level background: Investigators started vaccination 4-6 weeks after radiotherapy alone, or with temozolomide cycles.

The germline V and J ends were trimmed by 4 bases and 1 base, with 14 bases remaining between them. This CDR3 spans 14 amino acids. Germline assignment: CDR1 SQVTM and CDR2 ANQGSEA. Time point reported: week 35, safety follow-up. A 20-mer mutant IDH1 peptide at 300 ug was injected subcutaneously with topical imiquimod. With regard to this clone: As yet, its antigen is unknown.

The method was immunoSEQ multiplex PCR; TCRdb's version includes in-frame clones alone and lacks a portion of them. The table records about 47,000 clones, approximately 90% of them present only once. The sample in question was PBMCs, obtained from a glioma patient whose treatment included an IDH1 peptide vaccine. The source of this sequence is a woman in her forties with glioma. The chain uses TRBV29-1 and TRBJ2-7; D possibly uses TRBD1 or TRBD2 (7 bases each). DNA of the CDR3: TGCAGCGTTGCCCCCAGGGGGGGATCCTACGAGCAGTACTTC. Its protein product is CSVAPRGGSYEQYF.